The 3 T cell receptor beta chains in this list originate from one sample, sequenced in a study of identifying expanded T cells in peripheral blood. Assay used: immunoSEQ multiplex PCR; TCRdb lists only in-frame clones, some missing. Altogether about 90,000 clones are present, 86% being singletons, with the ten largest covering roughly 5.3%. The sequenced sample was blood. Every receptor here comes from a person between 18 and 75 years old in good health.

The CDR3 reads CATSTRALAGTYNSPLHF. The CDR3 DNA is TGTGCCACCAGCACTAGGGCCTTGGCAGGGACCTATAATTCACCCCTCCACTTT. The rearrangement joins TRBV15 to TRBJ1-6; possibly TRBD1 for D (5 bases). The length of the CDR3 is 18 residues. CDR1 LNHNV and CDR2 YYDKDF come from the germline V gene (reference sequence). The germline V and J ends were trimmed by 4 bases and 2 bases, with 18 bases remaining between them.

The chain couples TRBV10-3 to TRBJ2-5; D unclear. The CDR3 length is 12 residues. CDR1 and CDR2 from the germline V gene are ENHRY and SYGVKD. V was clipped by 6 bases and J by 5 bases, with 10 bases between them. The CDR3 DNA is TGTGCCATCAGCGACCCGTTGGAGACCCAGTACTTC. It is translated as CAISDPLETQYF.

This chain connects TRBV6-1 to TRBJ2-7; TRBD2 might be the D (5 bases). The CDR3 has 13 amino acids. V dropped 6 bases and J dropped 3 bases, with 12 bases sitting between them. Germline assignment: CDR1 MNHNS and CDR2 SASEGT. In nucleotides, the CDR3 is TGTGCCAGCAGGAACGGACTGCTCTACGAGCAGTACTTC. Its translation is CASRNGLLYEQYF.